This T cell receptor (beta chain) was documented in a study of blood T cell repertoires in COVID-19. The wider study: Italy, Spain and the United States were the sources of the convalescent and acute COVID-19 samples. From T cells, B-cell-depleted T cells, or PBMCs came the material, which was cDNA or gDNA.

Profiling relied on immunoSEQ multiplex PCR, and the TCRdb table lists in-frame clones only, not all of them. The sample includes roughly 160,000 clones, about 86% of them seen just once. Germline V gene sequence: CDR1 MDHEN, CDR2 SYDVKM. There are 16 residues in the CDR3. The V and J ends lost 3 bases and 3 bases respectively, with 17 bases between them. This TCR was recovered from a man aged 60 to 69 with acute or convalescent COVID-19. This chain joins TRBV28 and TRBJ1-2, with a weak D call TRBD1 (5 bases). Sequenced material: peripheral blood. The chain's CDR3 is CASSLGGGGGDYGYTF. The CDR3 bases are TGTGCCAGCAGTTTGGGTGGTGGGGGGGGAGACTATGGCTACACCTTC.